The subject of this entry is one TCR beta chain. The antigen remains undetermined. These data originate in a study of shared clonotypes between healthy human individuals. About the research overall: For every donor, three CD4 naive, three CD4 memory, two CD8 naive and one CD8 memory plates were used.

Overall study findings and caveats: Against clonotypes common to all four donors, non-shared ones had lower generation probabilities. The authors expected sequencing depth to affect clonotype sharing among donors.

Produced via immunoSEQ multiplex PCR; TCRdb's table is partial and in-frame only. The data contain roughly 2 million clones, 90% to 96% of them singletons. The CD4+ fraction was divided into a CD45RA+ naive subset and a CD45RA-negative memory subset. This receptor was taken from a man younger than 30 in good health. Material: naive CD4+ T cells sorted from blood. The subset was: CD45RA+ positively selected.

CDR3: CAISPGNHGYTF. The CDR3 DNA follows: TGTGCCATCAGTCCGGGAAACCATGGCTACACCTTC. The rearrangement uses TRBV10-3 and TRBJ1-2; no definite D call. The germline CDR1 and CDR2 sequences are ENHRY and SYGVKD. This CDR3 comprises 12 residues. The V end was cut by 5 bases, the J end by 6 bases, with 10 bases between.